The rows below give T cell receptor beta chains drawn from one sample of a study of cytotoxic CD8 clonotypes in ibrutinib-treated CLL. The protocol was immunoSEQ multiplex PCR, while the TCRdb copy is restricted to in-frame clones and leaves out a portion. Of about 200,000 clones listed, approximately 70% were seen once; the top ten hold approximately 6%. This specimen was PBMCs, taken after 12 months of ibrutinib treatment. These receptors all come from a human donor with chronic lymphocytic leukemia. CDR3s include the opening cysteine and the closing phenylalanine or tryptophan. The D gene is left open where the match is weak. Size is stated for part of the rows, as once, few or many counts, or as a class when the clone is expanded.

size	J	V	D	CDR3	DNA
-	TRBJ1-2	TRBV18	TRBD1	CASSLFPGGGYTF	TGTGCCAGCTCACTATTTCCAGGGGGTGGCTACACCTTC
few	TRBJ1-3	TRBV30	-	CAWSVQGGNTIYF	TGTGCCTGGAGTGTACAGGGCGGAAACACCATATATTTT
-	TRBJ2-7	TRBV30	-	CAWGPEGKPPYEQYF	TGTGCCTGGGGTCCCGAGGGGAAACCCCCCTACGAGCAGTACTTC
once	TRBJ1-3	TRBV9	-	CASSVVPGTNSGNTIYF	TGTGCCAGCAGCGTAGTACCAGGGACGAACTCTGGAAACACCATATATTTT
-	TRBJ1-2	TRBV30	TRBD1	CAWGDSGQETANYGYTF	TGTGCCTGGGGTGATTCGGGACAGGAGACTGCTAACTATGGCTACACCTTC
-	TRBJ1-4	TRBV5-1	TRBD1	CASSSSGQGGEKLFF	TGCGCCAGCAGCTCCTCGGGACAGGGCGGCGAAAAACTGTTTTTT
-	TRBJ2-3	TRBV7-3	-	CASSLIPGFPDTQYF	TGTGCCAGCAGCTTAATCCCGGGTTTCCCTGATACGCAGTATTTT
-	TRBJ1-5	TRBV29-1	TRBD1	CSARTGPPNQPQHF	TGCAGCGCCCGGACAGGGCCCCCCAATCAGCCCCAGCATTTT
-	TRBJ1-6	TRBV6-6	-	CASSYSQGANSPLHF	TGTGCCAGCAGTTACTCCCAGGGTGCTAATTCACCCCTCCACTTT
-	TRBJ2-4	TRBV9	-	CASSWGREGFQYF	TGTGCCAGCAGCTGGGGGCGGGAAGGGTTTCAGTACTTC
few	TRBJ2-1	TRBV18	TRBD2	CASSPALREGPYNEQFF	TGTGCCAGCTCACCAGCATTGCGGGAGGGCCCCTACAATGAGCAGTTCTTC
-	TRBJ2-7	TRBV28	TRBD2	CASRPGLAGYEQYF	TGTGCCAGCAGGCCCGGACTAGCGGGCTACGAGCAGTACTTC
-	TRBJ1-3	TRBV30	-	CAWSVLLGAKGNTIYF	TGTGCCTGGAGTGTACTTTTAGGGGCAAAGGGAAACACCATATATTTT
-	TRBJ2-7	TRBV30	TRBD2	CAWSVRLAGPYEQYF	TGTGCCTGGAGTGTAAGGTTAGCGGGACCCTACGAGCAGTACTTC
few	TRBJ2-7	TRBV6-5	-	CASRLAPPSYEQYF	TGTGCCAGCAGATTAGCCCCCCCCTCCTACGAGCAGTACTTC
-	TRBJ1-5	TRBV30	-	CAWSVGGVKQPQHF	TGTGCCTGGAGTGTAGGAGGGGTTAAACAGCCCCAGCATTTT
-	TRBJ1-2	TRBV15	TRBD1	CATSKGQVFGYTF	TGTGCCACCAGCAAGGGACAGGTCTTTGGCTACACCTTC
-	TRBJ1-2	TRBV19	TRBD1	CASSLGTGVFYGYTF	TGTGCCAGTTCTTTGGGAACAGGGGTGTTCTATGGCTACACCTTC
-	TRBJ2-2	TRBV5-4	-	CASSSGAGELFF	TGTGCCAGCAGCTCGGGGGCCGGGGAGCTGTTTTTT
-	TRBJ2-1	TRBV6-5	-	CASGTAKLSYNEQFF	TGTGCCAGCGGCACAGCGAAACTCTCCTACAATGAGCAGTTCTTC
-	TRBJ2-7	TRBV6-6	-	CASSYSIYEQYF	TGTGCCAGCAGTTACTCGATCTACGAGCAGTACTTC
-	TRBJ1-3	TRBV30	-	CAWSRGIAGNTIYF	TGTGCCTGGAGTAGGGGAATTGCTGGAAACACCATATATTTT
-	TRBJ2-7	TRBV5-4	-	CASSWEKGSYEQYF	TGTGCCAGCAGCTGGGAAAAGGGGTCCTACGAGCAGTACTTC
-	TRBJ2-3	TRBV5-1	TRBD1	CASHRGGTDTQYF	TGCGCCAGCCACAGGGGGGGCACAGATACGCAGTATTTT
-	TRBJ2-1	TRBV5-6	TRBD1	CASSSGTGYNEQFF	TGTGCCAGCAGCAGTGGGACAGGCTACAATGAGCAGTTCTTC
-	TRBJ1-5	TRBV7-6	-	CASSFGAGEQPQHF	TGTGCCAGCAGCTTCGGGGCAGGGGAGCAGCCCCAGCATTTT
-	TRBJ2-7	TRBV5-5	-	CASSLLAGEQYF	TGTGCCAGCAGCTTGTTGGCGGGCGAGCAGTACTTC
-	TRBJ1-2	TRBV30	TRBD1	CAFGQGNYGYTF	TGTGCTTTTGGACAGGGGAACTATGGCTACACCTTC
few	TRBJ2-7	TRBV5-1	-	CASSFGEGLRYEQYF	TGCGCCAGCAGCTTCGGAGAGGGTCTTCGCTACGAGCAGTACTTC
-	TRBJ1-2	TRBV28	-	CASIRPQSNYGYTF	TGTGCCAGCATCCGCCCTCAGAGTAACTATGGCTACACCTTC
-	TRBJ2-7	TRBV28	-	CASSQPLYEQYF	TGTGCCAGCTCCCAGCCCTTGTACGAGCAGTACTTC
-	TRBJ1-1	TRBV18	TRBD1	CASSRSQGADVAFF	TGTGCCAGCTCACGGTCTCAGGGGGCGGACGTAGCTTTCTTT
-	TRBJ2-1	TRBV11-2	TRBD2	CASGLTGGSSYNEQFF	TGTGCCAGCGGCCTGACGGGGGGAAGCTCCTACAATGAGCAGTTCTTC
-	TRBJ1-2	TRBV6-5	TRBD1	CASCRGQGMNRYTF	TGTGCCAGTTGCCGGGGACAGGGGATGAATCGCTACACCTTC
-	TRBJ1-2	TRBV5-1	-	CASSFGQNVDYGYTF	TGCGCCAGCAGCTTTGGGCAGAACGTAGACTATGGCTACACCTTC
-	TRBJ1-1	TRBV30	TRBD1	CAWSTWGTGLNEAFF	TGTGCCTGGAGTACCTGGGGGACAGGGCTAAATGAAGCTTTCTTT
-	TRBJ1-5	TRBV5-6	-	CASSDSGTYQPQHF	TGTGCCAGCAGCGACTCCGGGACATATCAGCCCCAGCATTTT
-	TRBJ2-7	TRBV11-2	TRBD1	CASTPGGPYEQYF	TGTGCCAGCACCCCAGGGGGTCCCTACGAGCAGTACTTC
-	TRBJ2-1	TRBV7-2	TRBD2	CASSLEAGVSYNEQFF	TGTGCCAGCAGCTTAGAAGCGGGAGTTTCCTACAATGAGCAGTTCTTC
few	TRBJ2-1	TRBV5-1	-	CASSLFGMVRFF	TGCGCCAGCAGCTTGTTTGGCATGGTCCGGTTCTTC
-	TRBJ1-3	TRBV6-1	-	CASKALGNTIYF	TGTGCCAGCAAGGCACTTGGAAACACCATATATTTT
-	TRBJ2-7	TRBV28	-	CASGDSYEQYF	TGTGCCAGCGGCGATTCCTACGAGCAGTACTTC
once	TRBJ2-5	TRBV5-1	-	CASSLTPPRPQETQYF	TGCGCCAGCAGCTTGACCCCCCCTCGGCCCCAAGAGACCCAGTACTTC
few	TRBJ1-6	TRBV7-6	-	CASSLGDNSPLHF	TGTGCCAGCAGCTTGGGCGATAATTCACCCCTCCACTTT
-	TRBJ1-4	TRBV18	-	CASSPATPGREKLFF	TGTGCCAGCTCACCGGCTACCCCGGGACGCGAAAAACTGTTTTTT
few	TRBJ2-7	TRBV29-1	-	CSVGLREQYF	TGCAGCGTTGGACTTCGCGAGCAGTACTTC